The T cell receptor beta chain described here comes from a study of cytomegalovirus exposure and HLA in healthy donors. The study ran its PCR with 60 Vbeta and 13 Jbeta primers. Source study methods: An analysis that came later counted some 81 million unique TCR beta chains, approximately 10 million shared. The method was immunoSEQ multiplex PCR; TCRdb's version includes in-frame clones alone and lacks a portion of them. The V and J calls and clone size were taken over from that table, and D and trimming were inferred from the DNA. The repertoire consists of 75,000 to 90,000 clones, with under 85% occurring once and the leading ten covering about 22%. Sequenced sample: PBMCs. The receptor was isolated from a woman aged 40 to 50 in good health and CMV-seropositive.

The CDR3 is CASRERAGTEAFF. CDR3 coding DNA: TGTGCCAGCAGAGAAAGAGCCGGCACTGAAGCTTTCTTT. The chain recombines TRBV6-1 with TRBJ1-1; unclear D gene. Deletions cut 6 bases from V and 4 bases from J, with 12 bases between. Looked up from germline, CDR1 is MNHNS and CDR2 is SASEGT. This CDR3 is 13 amino acids long.